This T cell receptor beta chain was obtained from a study of blood T cell repertoires in COVID-19. The wider study: Sites in the United States, Italy and Spain provided acute and convalescent COVID-19 samples. In each case, the material was cDNA or gDNA derived from T cells, B-cell-depleted T cells, or PBMCs.

Per the study methods: Estimation of nucleated cell counts relied on the amplification of reference gene primers. Repertoires were generated with immunoSEQ multiplex PCR, while TCRdb's copy carries only in-frame clones and drops some. Clone size and V and J calls were adopted from that table, with D and trimming inferred from the DNA. The sample lists 200,000 to 250,000 clones; nearly 90% were seen once. The CDR3 is made up of 13 amino acids. Source material: peripheral blood. This receptor was identified in a young man with active or convalescent COVID-19. V gene TRBV21-1 combines with J gene TRBJ1-5. TRBV21-1 corresponds to a pseudogene. The CDR3 reads CAWEGKGNQPQHF. The CDR3 DNA sequence: TGTGCGTGGGAGGGGAAGGGCAATCAGCCCCAGCATTTT.